These 15 T cell receptor beta chains came from one sample sequenced in a study of blood T cell repertoires in COVID-19. The method was immunoSEQ multiplex PCR; TCRdb's version includes in-frame clones alone and lacks a portion of them. The data show some 97,000 clones, with around 85% seen just once and around an eighth held by the top ten. The sequenced material came from peripheral blood. Receptors originate from a man between 45 and 60 years old with active or convalescent COVID-19.

The chain carries TRBV28 and TRBJ1-3, with 8 positions matching TRBD1. Germline CDR1 is MDHEN and CDR2 is SYDVKM. The CDR3 spans 14 residues. V dropped 8 bases and J dropped 4; count of bases not matched to a gene: 7. The CDR3: CASRPGGNGNTIYF. DNA for the CDR3: TGTGCCAGCCGACCAGGGGGCAACGGAAACACCATATATTTT. Together with reference TRBV28 and TRBJ1-3, the CDR3 gives the full variable domain: DVKVTQSSRYLVKRTGEKVFLECVQDMDHENMFWYRQDPGLGLRLIYFSYDVKMKEKGDIPEGYSVSREKKERFSLILESASTNQTSMYLCASRPGGNGNTIYFGEGSWLTVV.

As to this clone: At one boundary the junction diverges from the germline segment, which might be a read error. V and J are TRBV5-4 and TRBJ2-7; 11 positions match TRBD2. This CDR3 comprises 14 residues. Germline CDR1 is SGHNT and CDR2 is YYREEE (reference sequence). As DNA, the CDR3 is TGTGCCAGCAGCCTCTGGACTAGCGGGTCACCCCAAGGCTTC. Protein: CASSLWTSGSPQGF.

This clone has only a few counts. DNA for the CDR3: TGTGCCACCGAGTCCGGTACAGATACGCAGTATTTT. It yields the protein CATESGTDTQYF. V and J are TRBV24-1 and TRBJ2-3; no clear D. The V end lost 9 bases, the J end lost 3 bases, and 9 bases lay between the germline ends. This CDR3 is built from 12 residues. The germline V gene has CDR1 KGHDR and CDR2 SFDVKD.

The chain links TRBV10-3 to TRBJ1-2, with 9 bases lining up with TRBD1. The J segment lost 4 bases and the V segment lost 5 bases, leaving 8 bases of the junction unmatched. Germline CDR1 reads ENHRY; CDR2 reads SYGVKD. The CDR3 runs to 15 residues. CDR3 in DNA: TGTGCCATCAGTCTTTCCGGGACAGGGTCCTATGGCTACACCTTC. Translated, it gives CAISLSGTGSYGYTF.

V is TRBV15 and J is TRBJ1-1; D remains unclear. V was trimmed by 2 bases and J by 5 bases, leaving 12 bases between them. The CDR3 has 14 residues. The germline gives CDR1 LNHNV, CDR2 YYDKDF (reference sequence). CDR3 sequence (DNA): TGTGCCACCAGCAGATCGACGGGAGGGACTGAAGCTTTCTTT. Translation gives CATSRSTGGTEAFF.

The chain couples TRBV7-2 to TRBJ2-5; 7 bases line up with TRBD1. The V and J ends lost 5 bases and 4 bases, in that order; junction bases with no gene match: 7. The CDR3 spans 14 residues. The germline V gene encodes CDR1 SGHTA and CDR2 FQGNSA. The DNA of the CDR3 is TGTGCCAGCAGCCCCGAGACAGGGACAGAGACCCAGTACTTC. Residues: CASSPETGTETQYF. The entire variable domain, with the rest obtained from reference TRBV7-2 and TRBJ2-5, is as follows: GAGVSQSPSNKVTEKGKDVELRCDPISGHTALYWYRQSLGQGLEFLIYFQGNSAPDKSGLPSDRFSAERTGGSVSTLTIQRTQQEDSAVYLCASSPETGTETQYFGPGTRLLVL.

CDR3 nucleotide sequence: TGTGCCACCAGGGGCGGGGGGACTGAAGCTTTCTTT. It yields the protein CATRGGGTEAFF. The chain links TRBV24-1 to TRBJ1-1; D is perhaps TRBD1 (5 bases). Trimming took off 7 bases at V and 5 bases at J, with 10 bases between the two ends. CDR3 length equals 12 residues. The V gene's germline CDR1 is KGHDR and CDR2 SFDVKD.

The chain uses TRBV5-5 and TRBJ2-1, with a weak D call TRBD2 (5 bases). Between the trimmed V and J ends, which lost 0 bases and 2 bases, there was a span of 12 bases. The CDR3 sequence is 16 residues long. Germline values: CDR1 SGHKS, CDR2 YYEKEE (reference sequence). The CDR3 DNA reads as TGTGCCAGCAGCTTGGGGCTAGCACTTACCTACAATGAGCAGTTCTTC. It translates to CASSLGLALTYNEQFF.

The V and J genes are TRBV30 and TRBJ1-2, with unresolved D. Germline CDR1 is GTSNPN and CDR2 is SVGIG (reference sequence). Trimming left V 3 bases short and J 0 bases short, with 26 bases between. The length of the CDR3 is 19 residues. CDR3 protein: CAWRIRKSENLASNYGYTF. As DNA, the CDR3 is TGTGCCTGGAGGATCCGAAAGAGCGAAAACCTAGCCTCTAACTATGGCTACACCTTC.

V usage is TRBV6-5 and J usage is TRBJ1-2, with D perhaps TRBD1 (6 bases). Trimming removed 6 bases from V and 0 bases from J, with 14 bases in between. The germline V gene has CDR1 MNHEY and CDR2 SVGAGI. The CDR3 is 15 amino acids. The CDR3 sequence is CASRVLGAPNYGYTF. The CDR3 nucleotides are TGTGCCAGCAGGGTGTTGGGGGCACCTAACTATGGCTACACCTTC.

The V gene is TRBV11-1, the J gene TRBJ2-1; TRBD1 matches 10 bases. Germline V gives CDR1 SGHAT, CDR2 FQDESV (reference sequence). The V and J ends lost 5 bases and 10 bases, in that order; junction bases with no gene match: 8. The CDR3 is 14 residues long. CDR3 sequence: CASSPRDRGSEQFF. The CDR3 region has the DNA TGTGCCAGCAGCCCGCGGGACAGGGGTAGCGAGCAGTTCTTC.

This chain uses TRBV7-2 with TRBJ2-3, with 10 bases that match TRBD2. V trimming: 5 bases; J trimming: 1 base; junction bases outside the gene matches: 9. This CDR3 comprises 17 residues. Germline V gene sequence: CDR1 SGHTA, CDR2 FQGNSA. The CDR3 protein is CASSTSTGTSGTDTQYF. CDR3 DNA: TGTGCCAGCAGCACTTCAACCGGGACTAGCGGCACAGATACGCAGTATTTT.

The chain links TRBV5-4 to TRBJ2-1; TRBD2 aligns across 7 bases. The CDR3 length is 14 residues. V lost 0 bases and J lost 6; bases outside the gene matches: 3. The V gene's germline CDR1 is SGHNT and CDR2 YYREEE (reference sequence). CDR3 sequence: CASSLGGSRNEQFF. The CDR3 DNA reads as TGTGCCAGCAGCTTGGGCGGGAGCCGCAATGAGCAGTTCTTC.

CDR3 bases: TGCGCCAGCAGCTTCGGACAGGGCTATGGCTACACCTTC. It is translated as CASSFGQGYGYTF. The chain couples TRBV5-1 to TRBJ1-2, with 8 bases that match TRBD1. The length of the CDR3 is 13 residues. Unmatched junction bases numbered 1, after V lost 2 bases and J lost 4 bases. Germline V gene lookup returns CDR1 SGHRS and CDR2 YFSETQ. The full variable domain, in which reference TRBV5-1 and TRBJ1-2 provide the parts outside the CDR3, is KAGVTQTPRYLIKTRGQQVTLSCSPISGHRSVSWYQQTPGQGLQFLFEYFSETQRNKGNFPGRFSGRQFSNSRSEMNVSTLELGDSALYLCASSFGQGYGYTFGSGTRLTVV.

The J gene is TRBJ1-5, the V gene TRBV10-3; 8 nucleotides align to TRBD1. The CDR3 has 14 residues. Looked up from germline, CDR1 is ENHRY and CDR2 is SYGVKD. Trimming cost V 6 bases and J 4 bases; bases outside gene matches: 5. This chain's CDR3 is CAISRQGRNQPQHF. In nucleotides, the CDR3 is TGTGCCATCAGCCGACAGGGGCGGAATCAGCCCCAGCATTTT.